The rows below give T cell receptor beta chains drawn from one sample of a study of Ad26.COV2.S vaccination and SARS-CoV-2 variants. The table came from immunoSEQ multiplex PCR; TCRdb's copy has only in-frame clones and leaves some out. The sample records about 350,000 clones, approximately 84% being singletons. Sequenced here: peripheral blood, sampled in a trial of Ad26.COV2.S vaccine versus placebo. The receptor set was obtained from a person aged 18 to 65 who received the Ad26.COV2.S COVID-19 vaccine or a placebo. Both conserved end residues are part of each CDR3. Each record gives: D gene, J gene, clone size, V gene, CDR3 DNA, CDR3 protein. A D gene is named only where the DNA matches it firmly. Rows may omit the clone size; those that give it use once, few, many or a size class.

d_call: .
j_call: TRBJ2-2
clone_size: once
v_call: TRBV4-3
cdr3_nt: TGCGCCAGCAGCCCCCAGCCGGGACTCCTTACCGGGGAGCTGTTTTTT
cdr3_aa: CASSPQPGLLTGELFF

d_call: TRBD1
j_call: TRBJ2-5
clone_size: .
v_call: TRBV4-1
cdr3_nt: TGCGCCAGCAGCCGGGACAGGGACGAGACCCAGTACTTC
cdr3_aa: CASSRDRDETQYF

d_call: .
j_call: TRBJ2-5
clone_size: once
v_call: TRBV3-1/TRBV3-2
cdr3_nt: TGTGCCAGCAGCCAAGATCGGGACAAAAAAGAGACCCAGTACTTC
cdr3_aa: CASSQDRDKKETQYF

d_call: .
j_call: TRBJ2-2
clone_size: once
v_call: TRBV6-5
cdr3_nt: TGTGCCAGCTCCACCACCTGGGGTTTGGCCGGGGAGCTGTTTTTT
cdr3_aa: CASSTTWGLAGELFF

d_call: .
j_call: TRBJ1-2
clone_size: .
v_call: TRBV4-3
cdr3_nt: TGCGCCAGCAGCCAAGATCCTAGAGAACGAGGCTACACCTTC
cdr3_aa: CASSQDPRERGYTF

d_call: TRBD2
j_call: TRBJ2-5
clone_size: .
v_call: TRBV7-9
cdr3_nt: TGTGCCAGCAGCCCCGGGTCGTCTAGCGGGGCGGACCTCCAAGAGACCCAGTACTTC
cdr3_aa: CASSPGSSSGADLQETQYF

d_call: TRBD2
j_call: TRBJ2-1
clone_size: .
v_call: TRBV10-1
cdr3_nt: TGCGCCAGCAGCCGCGGACTAGCTGGCTCCTACAATGAGCAGTTCTTC
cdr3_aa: CASSRGLAGSYNEQFF

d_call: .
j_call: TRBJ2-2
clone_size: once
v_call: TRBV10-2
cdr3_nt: TGCGCCAGCAGTGAGTACCGGGCCGGGGAGCTGTTTTTT
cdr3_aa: CASSEYRAGELFF

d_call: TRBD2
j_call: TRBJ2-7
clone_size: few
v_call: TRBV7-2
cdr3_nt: TGTGCCAGCAGCTTTAGGGCGGGAGTTGGCTACGAGCAGTACTTC
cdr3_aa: CASSFRAGVGYEQYF

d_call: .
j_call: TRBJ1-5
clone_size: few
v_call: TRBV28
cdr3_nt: TGTGCCAGCCGAAAACAGGACTTAATCAGGCCCCAGCATTTT
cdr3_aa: CASRKQDLIRPQHF

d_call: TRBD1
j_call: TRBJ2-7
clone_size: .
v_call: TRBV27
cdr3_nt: TGTGCCAGCAGACCAACAGGGGGCCGGCGATACGAGCAGTACTTC
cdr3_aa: CASRPTGGRRYEQYF

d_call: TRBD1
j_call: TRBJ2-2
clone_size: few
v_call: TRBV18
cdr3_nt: TGTGCCAGCTCCCTGGGGACAGGGTCCGTCCGCGGGGAGCTGTTTTTT
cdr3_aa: CASSLGTGSVRGELFF

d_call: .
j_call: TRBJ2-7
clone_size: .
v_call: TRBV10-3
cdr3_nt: TGTGCCATCAGTGAAAGGTCGTTCGTCGAGCAGTACTTC
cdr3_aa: CAISERSFVEQYF

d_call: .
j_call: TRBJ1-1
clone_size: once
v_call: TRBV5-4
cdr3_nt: TGTGCCAGCAGCTTGCCCGGGACGGCGAACACTGAAGCTTTCTTT
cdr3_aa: CASSLPGTANTEAFF

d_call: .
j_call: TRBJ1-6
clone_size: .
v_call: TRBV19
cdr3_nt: TGTGCCAGTATGGAGAGCTCCTATAATTCACCCCTCCACTTT
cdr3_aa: CASMESSYNSPLHF

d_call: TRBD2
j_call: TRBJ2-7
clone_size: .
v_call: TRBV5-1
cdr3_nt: TGCGCCAGCAGTAAAGCTATAGGACTAGCTGGGGAGCAGTACTTC
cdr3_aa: CASSKAIGLAGEQYF

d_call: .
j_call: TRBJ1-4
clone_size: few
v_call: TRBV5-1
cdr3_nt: TGCGCCAGCAGCTTACAGGGTACAAATGAAAAACTGTTTTTT
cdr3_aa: CASSLQGTNEKLFF

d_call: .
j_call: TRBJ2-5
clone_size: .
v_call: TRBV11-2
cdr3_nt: TGTGCCAGCAGCTTGGACATATACCAAGAGACCCAGTACTTC
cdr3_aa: CASSLDIYQETQYF

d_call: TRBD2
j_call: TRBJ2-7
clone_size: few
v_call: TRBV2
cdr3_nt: TGTGCCAGCAGTCGACTAGCGGGAGGGAACTCCTACGAGCAGTACTTC
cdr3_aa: CASSRLAGGNSYEQYF

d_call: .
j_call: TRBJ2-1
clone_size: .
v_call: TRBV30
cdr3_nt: TGTGCCGGGTACAGGGTCAGCTCCTACAATGAGCAGTTCTTC
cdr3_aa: CAGYRVSSYNEQFF

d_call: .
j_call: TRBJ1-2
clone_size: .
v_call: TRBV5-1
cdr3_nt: TGCGCCAGCAGTGTAGGGGATGGCTACACCTTC
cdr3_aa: CASSVGDGYTF

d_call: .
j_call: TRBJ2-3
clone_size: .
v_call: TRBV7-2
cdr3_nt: TGTGCCAGCAGCCCCTGGGGTTGGGGCACAGATACGCAGTATTTT
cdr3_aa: CASSPWGWGTDTQYF

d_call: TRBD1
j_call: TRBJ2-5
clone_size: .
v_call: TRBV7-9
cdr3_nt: TGTGCCAGCAGCGTGACAGGGTACCAGCCTCAAGAGACCCAGTACTTC
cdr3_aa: CASSVTGYQPQETQYF

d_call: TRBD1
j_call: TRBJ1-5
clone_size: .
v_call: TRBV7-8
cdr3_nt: TGTGCCAGCAGCTTTCGGGACAGGCCCAATCAGCCCCAGCATTTT
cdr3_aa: CASSFRDRPNQPQHF

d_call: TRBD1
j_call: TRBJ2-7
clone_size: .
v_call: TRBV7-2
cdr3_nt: TGTGCCAGCAGCTTAGGTTTGGTGCAGGGGGCCCGCGAGCAGTACTTC
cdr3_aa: CASSLGLVQGAREQYF

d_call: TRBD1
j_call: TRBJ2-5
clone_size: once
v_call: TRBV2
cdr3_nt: TGTGCCAGCAGGAGACAGGGGGGTGAGACCCAGTACTTC
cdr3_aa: CASRRQGGETQYF

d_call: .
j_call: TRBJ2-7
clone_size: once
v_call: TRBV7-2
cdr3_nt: TGTGCCAGCAGCCGGGGGGCGAGCTACGAGCAGTACTTC
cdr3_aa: CASSRGASYEQYF

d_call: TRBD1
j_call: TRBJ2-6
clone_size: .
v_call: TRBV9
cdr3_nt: TGTGCCAGCAGCGCCCCGGGACAGGGACCCTCTGGGGCCAACGTCCTGACTTTC
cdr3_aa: CASSAPGQGPSGANVLTF

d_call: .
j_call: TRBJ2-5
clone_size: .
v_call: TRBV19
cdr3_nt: TGTGCCAGTAGTGCCCTACAGAACCAAGAGACCCAGTACTTC
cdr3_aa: CASSALQNQETQYF

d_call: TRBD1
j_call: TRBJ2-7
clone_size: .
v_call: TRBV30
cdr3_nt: TGTGCCTGGAGACAGACGGGACAGGGCTACGAGCAGTACTTC
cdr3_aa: CAWRQTGQGYEQYF

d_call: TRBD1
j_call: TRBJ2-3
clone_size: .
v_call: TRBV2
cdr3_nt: TGTGCCAGCAGGCCCGGGACAGGGGTTAAAAGGAGCACAGATACGCAGTATTTT
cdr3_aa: CASRPGTGVKRSTDTQYF

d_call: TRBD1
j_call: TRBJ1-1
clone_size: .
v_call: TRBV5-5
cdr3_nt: TGTGCCAGCAGCCCCCGACAGGGAGGTTGGACCACTGAAGCTTTCTTT
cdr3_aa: CASSPRQGGWTTEAFF

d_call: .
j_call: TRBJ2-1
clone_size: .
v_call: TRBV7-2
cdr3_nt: TGTGCCAGCAGCTTAGCGGGGGGTACCTACAATGAGCAGTTCTTC
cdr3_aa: CASSLAGGTYNEQFF

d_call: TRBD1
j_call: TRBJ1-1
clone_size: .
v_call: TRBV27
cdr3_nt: TGTGCCAGCAATAAAATTTTGACAGGGCACACTGAAGCTTTCTTT
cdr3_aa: CASNKILTGHTEAFF

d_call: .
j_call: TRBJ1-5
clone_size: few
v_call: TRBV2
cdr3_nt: TGTGCCAGCAGTGACTACGGTTCACGGGGTAGCAATCAGCCCCAGCATTTT
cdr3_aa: CASSDYGSRGSNQPQHF

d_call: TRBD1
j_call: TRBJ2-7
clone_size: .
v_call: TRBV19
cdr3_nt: TGTGCCAGTAGTACCCGCACCGACAGGGGTTCCTCCTACGAGCAGTACTTC
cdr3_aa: CASSTRTDRGSSYEQYF

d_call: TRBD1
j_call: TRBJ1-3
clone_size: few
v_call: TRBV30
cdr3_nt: TGTGCCTGGAGTATCGGGGACAGGGGGCCCAACACCATATATTTT
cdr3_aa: CAWSIGDRGPNTIYF

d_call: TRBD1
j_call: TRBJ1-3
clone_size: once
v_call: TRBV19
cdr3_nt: TGTGCCAGTAGCCCCGGGACAGCGATCTCTGGAAACACCATATATTTT
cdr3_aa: CASSPGTAISGNTIYF

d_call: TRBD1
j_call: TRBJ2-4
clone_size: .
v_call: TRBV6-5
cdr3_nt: TGTGCCAGCAGGGGGACAGGGGTAGCCAAAAACATTCAGTACTTC
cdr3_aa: CASRGTGVAKNIQYF

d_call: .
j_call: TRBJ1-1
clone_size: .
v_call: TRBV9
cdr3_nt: TGTGCCAGCAGCGTAGGGGGAGGTTTGAACACTGAAGCTTTCTTT
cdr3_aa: CASSVGGGLNTEAFF

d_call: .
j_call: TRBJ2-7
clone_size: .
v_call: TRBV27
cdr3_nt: TGTGCCAGCAGTTTATCGGGCACTGGTACCTACGAGCAGTACTTC
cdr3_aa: CASSLSGTGTYEQYF

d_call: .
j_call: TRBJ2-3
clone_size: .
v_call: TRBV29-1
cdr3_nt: TGCAGCGTTGATTCAGGGGCGTGGAGCACAGATACGCAGTATTTT
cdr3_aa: CSVDSGAWSTDTQYF

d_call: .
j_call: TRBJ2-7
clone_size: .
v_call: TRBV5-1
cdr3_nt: TGCGCCAGCAGCCTTGGTAGGGGACCGATCTACGAGCAGTACTTC
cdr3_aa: CASSLGRGPIYEQYF

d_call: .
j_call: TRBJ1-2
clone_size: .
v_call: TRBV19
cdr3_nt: TGTGCCAGTAGTATTCAGGGAGCTAACTATGGCTACACCTTC
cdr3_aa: CASSIQGANYGYTF

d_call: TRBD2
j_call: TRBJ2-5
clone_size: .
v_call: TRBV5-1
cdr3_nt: TGCGCCAGCAGCTTGATGGGAACTAGCGGGGTTCAAGAGACCCAGTACTTC
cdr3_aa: CASSLMGTSGVQETQYF

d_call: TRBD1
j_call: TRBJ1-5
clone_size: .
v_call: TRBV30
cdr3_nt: TGTGCCTGGAGTGGACAGGGCGGGCAGCCCCAGCATTTT
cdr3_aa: CAWSGQGGQPQHF

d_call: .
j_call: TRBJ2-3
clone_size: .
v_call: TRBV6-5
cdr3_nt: TGTGCCAGCAGCCCGAATGGGGGCACAGATACGCAGTATTTT
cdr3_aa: CASSPNGGTDTQYF

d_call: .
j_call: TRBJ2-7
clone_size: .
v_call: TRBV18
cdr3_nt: TGTGCCAGCTCACTCCCGGGGGCGCTCTACGAGCAGTACTTC
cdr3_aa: CASSLPGALYEQYF

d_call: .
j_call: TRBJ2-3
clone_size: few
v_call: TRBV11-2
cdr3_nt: TGTGCCAGCAGCCCCCGACAGGGAGGGAGTACAGATACGCAGTATTTT
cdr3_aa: CASSPRQGGSTDTQYF

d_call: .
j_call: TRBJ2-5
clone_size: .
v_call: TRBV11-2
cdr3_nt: TGTGCCAGCAGCGCTATTACGCTCCCGGGGACCCAGTACTTC
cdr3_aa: CASSAITLPGTQYF

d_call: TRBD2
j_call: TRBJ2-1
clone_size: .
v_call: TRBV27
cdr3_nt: TGTGCCAGCAGTCCCCAGCGGGGGGAGCAGTTCTTC
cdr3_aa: CASSPQRGEQFF

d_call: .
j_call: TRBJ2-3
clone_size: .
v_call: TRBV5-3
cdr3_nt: TGTGCCAGAAGTCTCAGGGGCACAGATACGCAGTATTTT
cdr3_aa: CARSLRGTDTQYF

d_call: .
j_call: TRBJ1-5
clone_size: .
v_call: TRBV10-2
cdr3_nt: TGCGCCAGCAGTGATTCAGTTAATCAGCCCCAGCATTTT
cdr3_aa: CASSDSVNQPQHF

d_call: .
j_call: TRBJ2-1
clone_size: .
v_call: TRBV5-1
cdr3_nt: TGCGCCAGCAGCTTGGAGGGTGAGCAGTTCTTC
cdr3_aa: CASSLEGEQFF

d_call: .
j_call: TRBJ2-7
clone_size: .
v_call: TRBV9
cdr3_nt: TGTGCCAGCAGCGTAGATCAGTGGTCCTTCTACGAGCAGTACTTC
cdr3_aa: CASSVDQWSFYEQYF

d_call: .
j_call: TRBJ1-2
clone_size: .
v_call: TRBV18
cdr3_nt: TGTGCCAGCTCACCACTGATACAGGGAAGAGCTAACTATGGCTACACCTTC
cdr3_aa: CASSPLIQGRANYGYTF

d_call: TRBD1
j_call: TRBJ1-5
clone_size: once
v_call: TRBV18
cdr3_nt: TGTGCCAGCTCACCTCAGACAGGGTTGTATCAGCCCCAGCATTTT
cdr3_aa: CASSPQTGLYQPQHF

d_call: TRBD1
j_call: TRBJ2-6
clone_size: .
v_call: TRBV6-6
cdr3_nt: TGTGCCAGCAGTCCGGGACAGGACCACTCTGGGGCCAACGTCCTGACTTTC
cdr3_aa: CASSPGQDHSGANVLTF